One TCR beta chain is described in this entry. The antigen this receptor binds is unknown. No quality values exist for individual bases; no much larger clone is one base distant. These data originate in a study of cytomegalovirus exposure and HLA in healthy donors listed by TCRdb under 2017. For the wider study: The 650 to 750 repertoires of the first cohort and the roughly 110 validation repertoires were produced on the same platform, according to a later analysis. The study aimed to test whether signatures of past pathogen exposure could be identified by cataloging public T cell receptors. Along with the roughly 710-subject first cohort, a separate validation cohort of about 110 different subjects was used. The study combined high-throughput TCR immunosequencing, statistical association of individual TCRs with disease status, and machine learning to predict cytomegalovirus infection status.

The germline V gene supplies CDR1 SGHTA and CDR2 FQGTGA. Trimming at the junction amounts to 2 bases on V and 3 bases on J, and the germline ends lie 5 bases apart. Including cysteine and phenylalanine, the CDR3 has 13 amino acids. Just CDR3 DNA is preserved here, 39 bases in frame from base 1. Study-wide findings and limitations: The study listed around 160 TCR beta chains as associated with cytomegalovirus. The validation cohort had no HLA typing available for a later analysis, so co-occurrence within that cohort was assessed over all 120 or so repertoires. The authors suggested that the approach could potentially be generalized to other disease states and immunological phenotypes. In both the original and validation cohorts, the classifier was reported to diagnose cytomegalovirus status with high specificity and sensitivity. In vitro tests confirmed that three of the cytomegalovirus-associated TCR beta chains recognize cytomegalovirus antigens. In a later analysis, TCRs clustered in the first cohort were found to also tend to co-occur in the roughly 120 validation repertoires, with approximately 95% of cluster scores above 0. Across donors, most TCR sequences were observed very rarely, whereas some public TCRs were present in many individuals.

Library preparation employed the immunoSEQ multiplex PCR assay. In the original analysis: A statistical classification framework was developed to diagnose cytomegalovirus status using the catalog of TCR beta chain sequences. TCRdb took over this immuneACCESS table, retaining in-frame rearrangements with V and J assigned. Such tables are incomplete; in checked studies, under half of the missing clones stem from an unresolved V gene, and the remainder is unexplained. V and J calls and clone size are given by that table; D and trimming were obtained from the DNA. In all, the sample holds 150,000 to 200,000 clones, and roughly 83% of those were seen once. Roughly 10% of the sample belongs to the ten largest clones. The donors belonged to the validation cohort of around 120 subjects, which was separate from the approximately 700-subject first cohort.

Sequenced: PBMCs. This sequence uses TRBV7-3 and TRBJ1-5, and possibly TRBD1, on 5 matching bases. The receptor's source is a man under 40 in good health and CMV-seropositive. The DNA reads TGTGCCAGCAGCTTAGGGGCCAATCAGCCCCAGCATTTT. The resulting protein is CASSLGANQPQHF.